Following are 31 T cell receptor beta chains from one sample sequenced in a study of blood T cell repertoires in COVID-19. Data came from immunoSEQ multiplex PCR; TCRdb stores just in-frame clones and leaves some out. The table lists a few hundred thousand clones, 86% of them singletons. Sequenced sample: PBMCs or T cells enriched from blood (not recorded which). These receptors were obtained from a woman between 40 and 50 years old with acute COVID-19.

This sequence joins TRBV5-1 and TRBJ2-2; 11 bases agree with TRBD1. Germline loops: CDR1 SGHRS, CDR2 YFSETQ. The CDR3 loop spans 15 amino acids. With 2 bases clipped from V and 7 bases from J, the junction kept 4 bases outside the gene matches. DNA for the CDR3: TGCGCCAGCAGCTTCCCGGGACAGGGGGACGGGGAGCTGTTTTTT. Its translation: CASSFPGQGDGELFF.

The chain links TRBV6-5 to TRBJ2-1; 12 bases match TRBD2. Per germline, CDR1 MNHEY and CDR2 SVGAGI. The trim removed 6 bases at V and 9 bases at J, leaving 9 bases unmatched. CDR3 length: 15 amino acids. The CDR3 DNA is TGTGCCAGCAGGAAGACTAGCGGGAGTTCGGTTGAGCAGTTCTTC. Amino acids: CASRKTSGSSVEQFF.

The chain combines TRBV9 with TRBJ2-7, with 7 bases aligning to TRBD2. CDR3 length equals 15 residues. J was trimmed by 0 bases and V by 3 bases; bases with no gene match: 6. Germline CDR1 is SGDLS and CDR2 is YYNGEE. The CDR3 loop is CASSESGASSYEQYF. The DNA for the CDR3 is TGTGCCAGCAGCGAGAGCGGGGCGAGCTCCTACGAGCAGTACTTC.

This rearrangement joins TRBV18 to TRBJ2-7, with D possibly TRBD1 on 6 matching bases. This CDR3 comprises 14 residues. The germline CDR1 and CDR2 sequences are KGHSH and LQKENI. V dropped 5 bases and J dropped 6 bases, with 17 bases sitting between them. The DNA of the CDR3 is TGTGCCAGCTCATGGCTCCGGACAGAAGGCGAGCAGTACTTC. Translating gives CASSWLRTEGEQYF.

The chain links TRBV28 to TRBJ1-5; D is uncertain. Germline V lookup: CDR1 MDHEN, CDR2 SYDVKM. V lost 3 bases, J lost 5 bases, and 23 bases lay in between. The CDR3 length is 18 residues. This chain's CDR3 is CASSFTRAPFGRDQPQHF. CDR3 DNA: TGTGCCAGCAGTTTCACCCGTGCCCCATTTGGGCGGGATCAGCCCCAGCATTTT.

The CDR3 nucleotides are TGTGCCAGCAGGAGACGACTAGCGGGCTCCGATTTGACCTACAATGAGCAGTTCTTC. This encodes CASRRRLAGSDLTYNEQFF. The chain joins TRBV27 to TRBJ2-1, with 10 positions matching TRBD2. With V trimmed by 6 bases and J by 2 bases, 16 bases remained unmatched. CDR1 and CDR2 (germline): MNHEY, SMNVEV (reference sequence). The CDR3 has 19 amino acids.

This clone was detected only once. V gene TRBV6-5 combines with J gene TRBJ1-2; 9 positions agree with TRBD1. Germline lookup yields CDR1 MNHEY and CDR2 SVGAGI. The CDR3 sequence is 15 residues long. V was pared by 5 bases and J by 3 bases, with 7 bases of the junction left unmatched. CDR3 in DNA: TGTGCCAGCAGTCAGGGACAGGGTGGGCACTATGGCTACACCTTC. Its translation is CASSQGQGGHYGYTF.

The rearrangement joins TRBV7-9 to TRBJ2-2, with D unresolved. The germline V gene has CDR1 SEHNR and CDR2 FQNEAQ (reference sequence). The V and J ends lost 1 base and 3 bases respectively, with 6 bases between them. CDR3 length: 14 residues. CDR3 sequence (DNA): TGTGCCAGCAGCTTAGACACGTACACCGGGGAGCTGTTTTTT. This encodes CASSLDTYTGELFF.

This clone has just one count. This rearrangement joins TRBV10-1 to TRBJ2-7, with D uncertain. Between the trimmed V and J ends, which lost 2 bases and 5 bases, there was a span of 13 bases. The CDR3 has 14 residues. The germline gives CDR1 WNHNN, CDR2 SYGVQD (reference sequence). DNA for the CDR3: TGCGCCAGCAGTGAGCTATTGACGGGTCACGAGCAGTACTTC. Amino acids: CASSELLTGHEQYF.

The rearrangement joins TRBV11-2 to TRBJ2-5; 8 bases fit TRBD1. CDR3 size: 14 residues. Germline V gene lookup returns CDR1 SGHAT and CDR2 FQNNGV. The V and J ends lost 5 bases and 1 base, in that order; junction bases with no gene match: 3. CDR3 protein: CASSRTGTQETQYF. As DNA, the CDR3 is TGTGCCAGCAGCCGGACAGGGACCCAAGAGACCCAGTACTTC. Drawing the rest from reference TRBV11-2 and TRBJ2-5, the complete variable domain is EAGVAQSPRYKIIEKRQSVAFWCNPISGHATLYWYQQILGQGPKLLIQFQNNGVVDDSQLPKDRFSAERLKGVDSTLKIQPAKLEDSAVYLCASSRTGTQETQYFGPGTRLLVL.

This CDR3 is CASSQEGERVYNEQFF. The CDR3 region has the DNA TGTGCCAGCAGCCAAGAAGGGGAACGGGTCTACAATGAGCAGTTCTTC. The chain combines TRBV3-1 (or the pseudogene TRBV3-2) with TRBJ2-1; TRBD1 is a possible D gene (5 bases). Germline CDR1 LGHDT, CDR2 YNNKEL (reference sequence). The V and J ends lost 0 bases and 3 bases respectively, with 12 bases between them. The CDR3 runs to 16 residues.

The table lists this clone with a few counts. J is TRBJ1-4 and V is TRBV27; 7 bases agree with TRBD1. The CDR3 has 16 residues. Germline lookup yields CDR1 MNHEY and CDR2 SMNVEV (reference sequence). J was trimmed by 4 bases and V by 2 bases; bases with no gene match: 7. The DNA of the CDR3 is TGTGCCAGCAGTTTAATACCGGGACAGAGTAATGAAAAACTGTTTTTT. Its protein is CASSLIPGQSNEKLFF. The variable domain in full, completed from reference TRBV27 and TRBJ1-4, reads EAQVTQNPRYLITVTGKKLTVTCSQNMNHEYMSWYRQDPGLGLRQIYYSMNVEVTDKGDVPEGYKVSRKEKRNFPLILESPSPNQTSLYFCASSLIPGQSNEKLFFGSGTQLSVL.

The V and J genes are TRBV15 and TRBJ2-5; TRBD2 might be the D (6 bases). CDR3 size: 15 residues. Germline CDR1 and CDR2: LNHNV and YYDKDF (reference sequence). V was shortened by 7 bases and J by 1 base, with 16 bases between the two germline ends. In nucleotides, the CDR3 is TGTGCCACCAATAGGGGCGGGATCTCCCAAGAGACCCAGTACTTC. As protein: CATNRGGISQETQYF.

The CDR3 sequence is CASSQDRWRAVGEAFF. The CDR3 DNA sequence: TGCGCCAGCAGCCAAGATCGGTGGAGGGCCGTCGGCGAAGCTTTCTTT. V usage is TRBV4-3 and J usage is TRBJ1-1; D gene ambiguous. Trimming cost V 0 bases and J 8 bases, with 19 bases left between them. CDR3 size: 16 residues. The germline V gene has CDR1 LGHNA and CDR2 YSLEER.

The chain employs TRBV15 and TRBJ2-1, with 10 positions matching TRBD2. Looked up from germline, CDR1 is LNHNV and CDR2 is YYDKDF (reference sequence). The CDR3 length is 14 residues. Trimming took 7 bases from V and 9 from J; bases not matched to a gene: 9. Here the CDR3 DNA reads TGTGCCACCACCAGGCTAGCGGGAGCCGCTGAGCAGTTCTTC. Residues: CATTRLAGAAEQFF. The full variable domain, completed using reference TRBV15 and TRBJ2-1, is DAMVIQNPRYQVTQFGKPVTLSCSQTLNHNVMYWYQQKSSQAPKLLFHYYDKDFNNEADTPDNFQSRRPNTSFCFLDIRSPGLGDTAMYLCATTRLAGAAEQFFGPGTRLTVL.

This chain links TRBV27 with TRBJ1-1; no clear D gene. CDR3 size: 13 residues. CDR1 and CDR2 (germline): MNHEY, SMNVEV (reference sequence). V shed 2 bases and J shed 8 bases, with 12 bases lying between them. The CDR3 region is CASSLQRSGEAFF. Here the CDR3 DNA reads TGTGCCAGCAGTTTACAGCGTTCCGGGGAAGCTTTCTTT.

This chain's CDR3 is CASSLRAQRDTQYF. The CDR3 region has the DNA TGCGCCAGCAGCTTGCGGGCCCAGCGGGATACGCAGTATTTT. This rearrangement joins TRBV5-1 to TRBJ2-3, with D possibly matching TRBD2 (5 bases). From germline, CDR1 is SGHRS and CDR2 YFSETQ. The ends were cut back, 1 base at V and 6 bases at J, with 12 bases in the middle. The CDR3 length is 14 residues.

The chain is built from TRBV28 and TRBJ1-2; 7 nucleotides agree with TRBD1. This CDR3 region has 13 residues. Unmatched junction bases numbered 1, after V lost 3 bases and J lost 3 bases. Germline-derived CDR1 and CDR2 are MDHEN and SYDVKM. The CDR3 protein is CASSLGTDYGYTF. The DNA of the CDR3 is TGTGCCAGCAGTTTGGGGACAGACTATGGCTACACCTTC.

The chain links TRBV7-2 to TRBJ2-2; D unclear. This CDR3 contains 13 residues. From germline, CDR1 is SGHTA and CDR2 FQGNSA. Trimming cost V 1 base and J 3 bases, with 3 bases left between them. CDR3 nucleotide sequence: TGTGCCAGCAGCTTAGACTACACCGGGGAGCTGTTTTTT. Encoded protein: CASSLDYTGELFF.

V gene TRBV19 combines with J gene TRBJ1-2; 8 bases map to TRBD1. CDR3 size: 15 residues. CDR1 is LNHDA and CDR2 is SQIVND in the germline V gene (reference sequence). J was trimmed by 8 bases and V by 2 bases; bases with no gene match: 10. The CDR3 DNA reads TGTGCCAGTAGTATATCGAACCAGGGGGCGAGGGGCTACACCTTC. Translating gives CASSISNQGARGYTF.

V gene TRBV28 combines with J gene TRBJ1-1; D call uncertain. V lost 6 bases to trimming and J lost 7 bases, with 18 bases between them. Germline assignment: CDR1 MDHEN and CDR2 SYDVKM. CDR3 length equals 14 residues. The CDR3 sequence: CASRPSRRGFEAFF. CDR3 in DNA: TGTGCCAGCAGGCCTTCAAGGCGCGGGTTTGAAGCTTTCTTT.

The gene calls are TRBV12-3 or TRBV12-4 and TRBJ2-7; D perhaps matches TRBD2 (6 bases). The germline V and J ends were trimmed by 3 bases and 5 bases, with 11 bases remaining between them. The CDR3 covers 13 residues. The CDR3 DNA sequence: TGTGCCAGCAGTTTGCGGGAAGGCGACGAGCAGTACTTC. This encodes CASSLREGDEQYF.

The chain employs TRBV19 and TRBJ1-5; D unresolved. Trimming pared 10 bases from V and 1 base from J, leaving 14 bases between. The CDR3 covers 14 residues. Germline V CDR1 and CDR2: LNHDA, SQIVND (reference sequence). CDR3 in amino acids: CATSGGSSNQPQHF. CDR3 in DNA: TGTGCCACCTCGGGAGGATCGAGCAATCAGCCCCAGCATTTT.

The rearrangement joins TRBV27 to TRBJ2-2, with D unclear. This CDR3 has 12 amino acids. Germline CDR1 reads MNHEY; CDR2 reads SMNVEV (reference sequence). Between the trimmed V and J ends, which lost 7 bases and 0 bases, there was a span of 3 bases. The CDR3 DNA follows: TGTGCCAGCACAGCGAACACCGGGGAGCTGTTTTTT. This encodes CASTANTGELFF.

The CDR3 bases are TGCGCCAGCAGCCAGGATGGGGGGAGCTATGGCTACACCTTC. Translating gives CASSQDGGSYGYTF. The chain has TRBV5-1 and TRBJ1-2; maybe TRBD1 (5 bases). Trimming cost V 4 bases and J 4 bases, with 14 bases left between them. Looked up from germline, CDR1 is SGHRS and CDR2 is YFSETQ. This CDR3 has 14 amino acids.

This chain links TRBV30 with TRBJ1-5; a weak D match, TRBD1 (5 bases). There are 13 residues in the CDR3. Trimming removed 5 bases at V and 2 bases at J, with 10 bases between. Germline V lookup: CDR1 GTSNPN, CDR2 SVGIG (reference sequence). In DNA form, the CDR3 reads TGTGCCTGGTGGGCGGGGGGCAATCAGCCCCAGCATTTT. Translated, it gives CAWWAGGNQPQHF.

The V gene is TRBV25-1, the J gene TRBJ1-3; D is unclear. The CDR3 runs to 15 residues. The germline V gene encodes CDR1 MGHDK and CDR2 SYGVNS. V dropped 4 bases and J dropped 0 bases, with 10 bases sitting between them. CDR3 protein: CASSASGFSGNTIYF. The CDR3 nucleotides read TGTGCCAGCAGTGCTTCGGGATTCTCTGGAAACACCATATATTTT.

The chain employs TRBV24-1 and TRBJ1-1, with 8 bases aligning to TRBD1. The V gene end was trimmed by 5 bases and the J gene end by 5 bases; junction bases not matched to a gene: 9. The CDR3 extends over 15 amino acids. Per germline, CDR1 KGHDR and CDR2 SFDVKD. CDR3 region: CATSGKQGVKTEAFF. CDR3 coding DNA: TGTGCCACCAGTGGTAAACAGGGGGTCAAGACTGAAGCTTTCTTT.

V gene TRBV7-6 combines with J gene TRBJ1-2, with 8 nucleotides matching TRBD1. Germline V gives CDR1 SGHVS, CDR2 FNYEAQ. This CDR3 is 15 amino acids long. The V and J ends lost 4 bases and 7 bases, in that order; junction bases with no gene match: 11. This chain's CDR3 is CASSSRQGSIGGYTF. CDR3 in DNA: TGTGCCAGCAGCTCCCGACAGGGGTCGATTGGTGGCTACACCTTC.

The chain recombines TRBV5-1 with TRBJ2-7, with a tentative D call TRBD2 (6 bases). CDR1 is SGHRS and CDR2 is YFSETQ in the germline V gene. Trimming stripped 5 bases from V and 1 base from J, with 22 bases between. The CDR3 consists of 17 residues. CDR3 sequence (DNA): TGCGCCAGCAGTCTTGGGGGGAACGAGGGGCGATCCTACGAGCAGTACTTC. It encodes CASSLGGNEGRSYEQYF.

The CDR3 nucleotides read TGTGCCACCAGTGATCAGGGCAGAGAGACCCAGTACTTC. Its protein is CATSDQGRETQYF. V usage is TRBV24-1 and J usage is TRBJ2-5; maybe TRBD1 (5 bases). The CDR3 spans 13 residues. The V end was cut by 3 bases, the J end by 4 bases, with 8 bases between. Germline V lookup: CDR1 KGHDR, CDR2 SFDVKD.